This record concerns one TCR beta chain sequence. Germline lookup yields CDR1 SGHDT and CDR2 YYEEEE. V dropped 3 bases and J dropped 8; count of bases not matched to a gene: 4. The CDR3 has 12 residues. Repertoires were generated with immunoSEQ multiplex PCR, while TCRdb's copy carries only in-frame clones and drops some. The sample lists approximately 380,000 clones; roughly 91% were seen once. The sample originates from a study of blood T cell repertoires in COVID-19. The sample comprised PBMCs or T cells enriched from blood (not recorded which). The chain employs TRBV5-6 and TRBJ1-2, with TRBD1 matching 7 bases. This clonotype was sampled from a young woman who had recovered from COVID-19. The CDR3, as DNA: TGTGCCAGCAGCTCTGTGGACAGGGGCTACACCTTC. The encoded protein is CASSSVDRGYTF.